This T cell receptor (beta chain) originates from a study of cytomegalovirus exposure and HLA in healthy donors. Study-level findings and limits: It was in a later analysis that TCR association rates were seen to vary by HLA locus, highest for DRB1 and lowest for HLA-C. Later genetic work tied a missense DCLRE1C variant to beta-chain V and J trimming. Segments of the TCR beta V type were, in most cases, productive about 87% or about 30% of the time in an earlier analysis.

Germline V lookup: CDR1 SGHNT, CDR2 YYREEE (reference sequence). The length of the CDR3 is 14 residues. V trimming: 7 bases; J trimming: 7 bases; junction bases outside the gene matches: 12. With 60 Vbeta and 13 Jbeta primers, the PCR was carried out. Sequencing used immunoSEQ multiplex PCR; TCRdb keeps in-frame clones, though not all of them. The sample lists 150,000 to 200,000 clones, around 80% occurring once. With regard to this clone: Its antigen is unidentified.

In nominal health when sampled, donors likely had unrecorded immune exposures nonetheless. This clonotype was sampled from a young woman in good health and CMV-seronegative. Sequences were obtained from PBMCs. The chain couples TRBV5-4 to TRBJ2-5, with TRBD2 identical over 8 bases. The CDR3 spells CASRTAGDVGTQYF. DNA of the CDR3: TGTGCCAGCCGAACAGCGGGAGACGTTGGGACCCAGTACTTC.